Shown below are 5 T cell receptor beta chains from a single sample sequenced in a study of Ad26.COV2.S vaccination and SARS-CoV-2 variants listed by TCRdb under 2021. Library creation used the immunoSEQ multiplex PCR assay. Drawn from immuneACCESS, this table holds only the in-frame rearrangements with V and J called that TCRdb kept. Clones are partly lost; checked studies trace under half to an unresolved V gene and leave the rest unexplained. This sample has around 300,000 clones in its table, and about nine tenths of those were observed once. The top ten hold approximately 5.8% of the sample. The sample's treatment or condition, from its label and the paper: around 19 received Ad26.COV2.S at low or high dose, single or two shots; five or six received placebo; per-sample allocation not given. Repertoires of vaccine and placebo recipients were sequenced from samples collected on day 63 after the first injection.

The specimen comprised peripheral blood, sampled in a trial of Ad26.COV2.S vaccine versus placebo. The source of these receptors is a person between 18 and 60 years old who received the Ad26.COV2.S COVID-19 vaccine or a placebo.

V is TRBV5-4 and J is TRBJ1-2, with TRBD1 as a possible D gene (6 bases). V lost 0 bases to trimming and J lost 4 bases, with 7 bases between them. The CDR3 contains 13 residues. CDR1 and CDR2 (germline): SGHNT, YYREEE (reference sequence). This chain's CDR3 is CASSLGTAYGYTF. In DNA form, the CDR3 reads TGTGCCAGCAGCTTGGGGACAGCCTATGGCTACACCTTC.

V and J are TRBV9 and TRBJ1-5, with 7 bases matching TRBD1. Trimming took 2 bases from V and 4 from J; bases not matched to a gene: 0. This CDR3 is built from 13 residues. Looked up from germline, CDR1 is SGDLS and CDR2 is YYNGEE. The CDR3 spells CASSVTGNQPQHF. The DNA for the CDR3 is TGTGCCAGCAGCGTGACAGGGAATCAGCCCCAGCATTTT.

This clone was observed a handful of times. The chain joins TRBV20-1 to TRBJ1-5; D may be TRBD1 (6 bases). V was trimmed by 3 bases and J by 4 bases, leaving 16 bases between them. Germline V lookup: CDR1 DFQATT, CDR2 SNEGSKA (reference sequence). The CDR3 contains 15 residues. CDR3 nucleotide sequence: TGCAGTGCTAGTAAAGGGGGTGTGGAAAATCAGCCCCAGCATTTT. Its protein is CSASKGGVENQPQHF.

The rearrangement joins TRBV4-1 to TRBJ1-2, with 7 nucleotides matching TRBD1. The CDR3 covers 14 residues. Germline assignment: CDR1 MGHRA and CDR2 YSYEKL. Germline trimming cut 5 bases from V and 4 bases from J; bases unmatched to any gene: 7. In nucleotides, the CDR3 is TGCGCCAGCAGCTCAAACCGGGACAGCTATGGCTACACCTTC. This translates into CASSSNRDSYGYTF.

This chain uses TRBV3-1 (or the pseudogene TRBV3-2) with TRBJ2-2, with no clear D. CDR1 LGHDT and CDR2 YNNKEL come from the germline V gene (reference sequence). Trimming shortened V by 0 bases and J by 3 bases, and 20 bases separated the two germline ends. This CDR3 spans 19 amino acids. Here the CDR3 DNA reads TGTGCCAGCAGCCAAGATGGTAAAGTCTGGGCCCGATACACCGGGGAGCTGTTTTTT. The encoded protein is CASSQDGKVWARYTGELFF.